This TCR beta chain was retrieved from a study of PD-1 blockade in classical Hodgkin lymphoma. The CDR3 is 15 residues long. V lost 3 bases and J lost 3; bases outside the gene matches: 6. CDR1 is ENHRY and CDR2 is SYGVKD in the germline V gene. As regards this clone: The target antigen is unknown.

Study-wide results and caveats: Exclusion was applied to patients who started nivolumab under 1 year after ASCT.

No patient escaped relapse after autologous stem cell transplantation, and brentuximab vedotin exposure varied. Complete response, partial response or progressive disease were the best responses. Assay used: immunoSEQ multiplex PCR; TCRdb lists only in-frame clones, some missing. The sample lists approximately 160,000 clones; 78% were seen once. This receptor was identified in a human donor with classical Hodgkin lymphoma. The chain carries TRBV10-3 and TRBJ2-3; 7 bases map to TRBD2. The sample in question was peripheral blood mononuclear cells (PBMCs), obtained before the second cycle of nivolumab. The CDR3 region has the DNA TGTGCCATCAGTGAATCTCGCGGGAGAACAGATACGCAGTATTTT. Its protein product is CAISESRGRTDTQYF.